The present T cell receptor (beta chain) was sequenced within a study of OX40 agonist ivuxolimab in advanced cancers. With regard to the full study: The costimulatory receptor OX40 (CD134) was targeted by ivuxolimab, a fully human IgG2 agonistic monoclonal antibody. The purpose of peripheral TCRbeta sequencing was to test whether ivuxolimab changed TCR sequence diversity and led to clonal T-cell expansion. Among the 50 to 55 dose-escalation patients, around 20 had hepatocellular carcinoma, 15 melanoma, 9 renal cell carcinoma and 9 head and neck cancer. Partial responses occurred in three dose-escalation patients, of whom one had hepatocellular carcinoma and two had cutaneous melanoma. The monotherapy dose-escalation portion (N ≈ 52 patients) of the phase I ivuxolimab trial is reported in the paper. A male proportion of roughly 80% and a mean age of about 60 years, ranging from about 23 to 79, were recorded for the dose-escalation cohort. Prior anti-PD-1, anti-PD-L1 or anti-CTLA-4 therapy was permitted, and about two fifths of dose-escalation patients had received checkpoint inhibitors. Intravenous ivuxolimab was administered to patients every 2 weeks at six dose levels: 0.01, 0.1, 0.3, 1.5, 3 and 10 mg/kg. The full study reports these points: On average, CD8+ T cells showed more expanded clones than CD4+ T cells after ivuxolimab. Clonal expansion of both CD4+ and CD8+ blood T cells was observed from baseline to week 6 at doses 0.1 to 3.0 mg/kg. Partial responders in the 0.1-3.0 mg/kg groups had among the lowest normalized peripheral clonal expansion, especially among CD8+ T cells. Which antigens the clonally expanded peripheral T cells were specific for was not determined. Low levels of normalized T-cell clonal expansion were also seen in some nonresponding patients.

For sequencing of the TCRbeta CDR3 region, genomic DNA was extracted from the sorted cells. The immunoSEQ Assay was used for sequencing of TCRbeta CDR3 regions. TCRdb's version of the immuneACCESS table is confined to in-frame rearrangements and falls short of the full clone set. An unresolved V gene accounts for under half of the shortfall where checked; the remainder is of unknown origin. In all, the sample holds around 50,000 clones, and around four fifths of those were seen once. 0.69% of the sample lies in the top ten. Patients with autoimmune disease history or receiving systemic immunosuppression were excluded from the trial. Peripheral blood for TCR sequencing was collected from all dose cohorts at baseline, on cycle 4 day 1, and on cycle 7 day 1. Samples came from an open-label, multicenter, first-in-human phase I dose-escalation trial of ivuxolimab. The trial enrolled adults with locally advanced or metastatic head and neck squamous cell, hepatocellular, melanoma or renal cell carcinoma. Before TCR sequencing, CD4+ T cells and CD8+ T cells from peripheral blood were sorted into separate populations.

There are 15 amino acids in the CDR3, from cysteine to phenylalanine inclusive. Just CDR3 DNA is preserved here, 45 bases in frame from base 1. V and J are truncated by 1 base and 9 bases respectively, leaving an intervening sequence of 13 bases. CDR1 and CDR2, per the germline V gene, are SNHLY and FYNNEI. This clone was counted a few times. Its specific antigen is unknown. One base away there is no much larger clone; base qualities are not given. The receptor chain draws on TRBV2 and TRBJ1-6; the D gene is possibly TRBD1, with 6 bases matching. This receptor was taken from an adult with an advanced solid tumor such as melanoma, head and neck, liver or kidney cancer. The input for sequencing was CD4+ or CD8+ T cells sorted from blood, taken in a trial of the OX40 agonist ivuxolimab. In nucleotide form, the sequence is TGTGCCAGCAGTGAAGTGAACAGGGTGAGTTCACCCCTCCACTTT. Its protein reads: CASSEVNRVSSPLHF.